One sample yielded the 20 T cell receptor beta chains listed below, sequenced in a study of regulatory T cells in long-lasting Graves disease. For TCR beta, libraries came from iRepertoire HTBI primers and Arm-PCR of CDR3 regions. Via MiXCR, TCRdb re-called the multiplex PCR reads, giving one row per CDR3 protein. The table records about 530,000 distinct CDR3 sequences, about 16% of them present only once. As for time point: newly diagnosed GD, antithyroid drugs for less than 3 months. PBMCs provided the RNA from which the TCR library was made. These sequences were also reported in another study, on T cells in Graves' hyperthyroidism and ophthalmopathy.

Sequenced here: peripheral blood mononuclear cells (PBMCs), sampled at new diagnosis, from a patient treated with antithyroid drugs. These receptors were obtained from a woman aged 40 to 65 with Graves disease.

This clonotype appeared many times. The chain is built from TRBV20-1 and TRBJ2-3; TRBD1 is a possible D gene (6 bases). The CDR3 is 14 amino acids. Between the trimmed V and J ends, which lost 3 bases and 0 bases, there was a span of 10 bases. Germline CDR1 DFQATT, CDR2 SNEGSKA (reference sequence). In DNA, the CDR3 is TGCAGTGCTAGGAAACAGGGAAGCACAGATACGCAGTATTTT. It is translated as CSARKQGSTDTQYF.

CDR3 region: CASPQGGLTPWDTQYF. The CDR3 coding sequence is TGTGCTAGTCCCCAAGGGGGGCTGACCCCGTGGGATACGCAGTATTTT. The chain joins TRBV7-7 to TRBJ2-3, with D perhaps given as TRBD1 or TRBD2 (6 bases each). Germline V lookup: CDR1 SSHAT, CDR2 FNYEAQ (reference sequence). The CDR3 sequence is 16 residues long.

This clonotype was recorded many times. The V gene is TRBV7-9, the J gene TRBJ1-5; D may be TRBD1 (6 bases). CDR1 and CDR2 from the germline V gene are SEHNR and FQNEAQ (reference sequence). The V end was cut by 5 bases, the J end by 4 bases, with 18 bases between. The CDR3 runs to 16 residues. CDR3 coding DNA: TGTGCCAGCAGCCTACCCTACAGGGAATCGAATCAGCCCCAGCATTTT. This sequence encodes CASSLPYRESNQPQHF.

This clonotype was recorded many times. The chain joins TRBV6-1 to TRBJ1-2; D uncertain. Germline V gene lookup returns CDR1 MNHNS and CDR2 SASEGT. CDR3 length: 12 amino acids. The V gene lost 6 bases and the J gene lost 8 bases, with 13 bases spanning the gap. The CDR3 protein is CASRDVAKGYTF. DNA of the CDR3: TGTGCCAGCAGGGACGTGGCCAAAGGCTACACCTTC.

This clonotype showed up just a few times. This CDR3 reads CASSVTGWKAFF. In DNA form, the CDR3 reads TGTGCCAGCAGTGTCACAGGGTGGAAAGCTTTCTTT. V and J are TRBV6-1 and TRBJ1-1, with D possibly matching TRBD1 (6 bases). V was shortened by 4 bases and J by 9 bases, with 12 bases between the two germline ends. The germline gives CDR1 MNHNS, CDR2 SASEGT. This CDR3 is built from 12 residues.

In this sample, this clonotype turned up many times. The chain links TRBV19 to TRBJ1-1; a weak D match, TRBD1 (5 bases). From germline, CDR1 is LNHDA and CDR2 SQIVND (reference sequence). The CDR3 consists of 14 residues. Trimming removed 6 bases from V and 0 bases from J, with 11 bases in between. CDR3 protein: CASRRGDLNTEAFF. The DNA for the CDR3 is TGTGCCAGTAGGCGAGGGGATTTGAACACTGAAGCTTTCTTT.

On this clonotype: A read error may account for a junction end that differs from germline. This CDR3 reads CASVILTWGRPEAFF. The CDR3, as DNA: TGTGCCAGTGTTATCTTAACATGGGGGCGCCCTGAGGCTTTCTTT. The chain has TRBV19 and TRBJ1-1; weak D call: TRBD1 (6 bases). CDR3 length: 15 residues. Germline V gene lookup returns CDR1 LNHDA and CDR2 SQIVND (reference sequence).

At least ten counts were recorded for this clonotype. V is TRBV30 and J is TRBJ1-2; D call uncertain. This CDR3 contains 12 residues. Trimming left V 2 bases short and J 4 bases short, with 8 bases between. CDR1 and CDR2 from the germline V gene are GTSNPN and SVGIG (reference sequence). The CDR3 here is CAWSTPSYGYTF. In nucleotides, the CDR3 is TGTGCCTGGAGTACGCCATCCTATGGCTACACCTTC.

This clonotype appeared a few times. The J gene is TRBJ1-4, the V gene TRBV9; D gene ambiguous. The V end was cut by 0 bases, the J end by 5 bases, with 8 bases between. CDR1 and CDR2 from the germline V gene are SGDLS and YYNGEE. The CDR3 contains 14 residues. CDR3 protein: CASSVAQLNEKLFF. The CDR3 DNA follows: TGTGCCAGCAGCGTAGCGCAGTTAAATGAAAAACTGTTTTTT. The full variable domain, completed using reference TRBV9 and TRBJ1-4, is DSGVTQTPKHLITATGQRVTLRCSPRSGDLSVYWYQQSLDQGLQFLIQYYNGEERAKGNILERFSAQQFPDLHSELNLSSLELGDSALYFCASSVAQLNEKLFFGSGTQLSVL.

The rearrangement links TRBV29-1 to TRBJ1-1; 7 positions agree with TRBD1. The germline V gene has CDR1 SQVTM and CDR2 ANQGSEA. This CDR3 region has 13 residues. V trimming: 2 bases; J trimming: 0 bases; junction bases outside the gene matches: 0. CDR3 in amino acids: CSVEQGVNTEAFF. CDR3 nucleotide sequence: TGCAGCGTTGAACAGGGGGTGAACACTGAAGCTTTCTTT.

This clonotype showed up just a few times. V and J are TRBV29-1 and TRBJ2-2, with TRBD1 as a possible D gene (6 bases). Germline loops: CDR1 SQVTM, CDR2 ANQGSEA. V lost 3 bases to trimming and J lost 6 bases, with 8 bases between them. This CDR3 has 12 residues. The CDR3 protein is CSVDRGAGELFF. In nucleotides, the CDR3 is TGCAGCGTTGACAGGGGAGCCGGGGAGCTGTTTTTT.

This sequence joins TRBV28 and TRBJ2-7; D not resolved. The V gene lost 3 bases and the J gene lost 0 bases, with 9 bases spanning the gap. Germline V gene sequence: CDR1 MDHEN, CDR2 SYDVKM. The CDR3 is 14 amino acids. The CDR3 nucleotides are TGTGCCAGCAGTTTGTCACACACCTCCTACGAGCAGTACTTC. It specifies CASSLSHTSYEQYF.

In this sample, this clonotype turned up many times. The CDR3 spells CASRTTGAENTGELFF. The CDR3 DNA reads as TGTGCCAGCAGAACCACAGGGGCCGAGAACACCGGGGAGCTGTTTTTT. The rearrangement uses TRBV6-1 and TRBJ2-2, with TRBD1 identical over 7 bases. The V segment lost 6 bases and the J segment 1 base; nucleotides outside the gene matches: 8. The germline V gene encodes CDR1 MNHNS and CDR2 SASEGT. This CDR3 has 16 residues.

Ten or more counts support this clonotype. The CDR3 loop reads CASSQTQGWEKLFF. The CDR3 region has the DNA TGTGCCAGCAGTCAAACCCAGGGATGGGAAAAACTGTTTTTT. This rearrangement joins TRBV28 to TRBJ1-4, with D possibly matching TRBD1 (5 bases). Germline V CDR1 and CDR2: MDHEN, SYDVKM. This CDR3 has 14 amino acids. V shed 5 bases and J shed 8 bases, with 15 bases lying between them.

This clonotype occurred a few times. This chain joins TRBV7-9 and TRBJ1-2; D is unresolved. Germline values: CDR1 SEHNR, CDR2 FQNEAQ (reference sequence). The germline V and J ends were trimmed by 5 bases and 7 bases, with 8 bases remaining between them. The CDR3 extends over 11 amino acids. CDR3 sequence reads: CASSGVGGYTF. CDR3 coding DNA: TGTGCCAGCAGCGGAGTTGGTGGCTACACCTTC.

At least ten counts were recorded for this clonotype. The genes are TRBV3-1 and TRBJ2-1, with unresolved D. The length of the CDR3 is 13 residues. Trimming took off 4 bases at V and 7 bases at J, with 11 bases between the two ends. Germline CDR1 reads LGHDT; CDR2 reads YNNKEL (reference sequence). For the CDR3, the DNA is TGTGCCAGCAGCCTAAGACTGCAGAATGAGCAGTTCTTC. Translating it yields CASSLRLQNEQFF.

The CDR3 sequence: CASSEGLSKNIQYF. CDR3 coding DNA: TGTGCCAGCAGCGAGGGGCTGTCCAAAAACATTCAGTACTTC. The rearrangement links TRBV9 to TRBJ2-4; D perhaps matches TRBD1 (5 bases). The germline V gene encodes CDR1 SGDLS and CDR2 YYNGEE. The CDR3 consists of 14 residues. Trimming removed 3 bases from V and 2 bases from J, with 9 bases in between.

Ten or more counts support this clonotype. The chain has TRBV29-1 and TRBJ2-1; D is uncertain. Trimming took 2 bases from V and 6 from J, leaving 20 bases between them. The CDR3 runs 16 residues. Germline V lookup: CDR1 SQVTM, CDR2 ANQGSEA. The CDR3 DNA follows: TGCAGCGTTGAAAACTGCGTATCGCCACTCGGCAATGAGCAGTTCTTC. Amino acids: CSVENCVSPLGNEQFF.

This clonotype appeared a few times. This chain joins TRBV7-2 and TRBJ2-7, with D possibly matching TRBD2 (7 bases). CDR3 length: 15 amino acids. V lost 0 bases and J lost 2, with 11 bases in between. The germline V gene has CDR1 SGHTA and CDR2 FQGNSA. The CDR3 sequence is CASSLARGPPYEQYF. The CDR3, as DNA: TGTGCCAGCAGCTTAGCGCGGGGGCCACCCTACGAGCAGTACTTC.

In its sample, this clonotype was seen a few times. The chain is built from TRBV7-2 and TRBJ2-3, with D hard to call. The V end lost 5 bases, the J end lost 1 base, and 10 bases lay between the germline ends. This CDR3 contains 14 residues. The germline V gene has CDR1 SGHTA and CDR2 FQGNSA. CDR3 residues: CASSPSAGTDTQYF. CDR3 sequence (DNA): TGTGCCAGCAGCCCCTCGGCCGGCACAGATACGCAGTATTTT.